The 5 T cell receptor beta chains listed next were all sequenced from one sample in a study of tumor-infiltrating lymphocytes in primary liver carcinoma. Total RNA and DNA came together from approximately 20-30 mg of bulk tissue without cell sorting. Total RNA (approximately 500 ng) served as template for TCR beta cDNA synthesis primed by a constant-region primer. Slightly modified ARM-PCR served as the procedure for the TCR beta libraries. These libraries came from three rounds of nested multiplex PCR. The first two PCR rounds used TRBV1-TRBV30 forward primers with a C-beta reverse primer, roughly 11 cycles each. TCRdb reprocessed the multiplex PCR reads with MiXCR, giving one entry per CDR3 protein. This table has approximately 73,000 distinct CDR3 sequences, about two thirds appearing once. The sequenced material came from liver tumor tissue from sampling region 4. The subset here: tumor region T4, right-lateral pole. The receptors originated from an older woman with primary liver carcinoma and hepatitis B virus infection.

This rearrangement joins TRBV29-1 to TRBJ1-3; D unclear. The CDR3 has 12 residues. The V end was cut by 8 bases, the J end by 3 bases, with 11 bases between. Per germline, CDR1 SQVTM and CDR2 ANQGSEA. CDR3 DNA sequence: TGCAGCCTCAGCGGGCATGGAAACACCATATATTTT. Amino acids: CSLSGHGNTIYF.

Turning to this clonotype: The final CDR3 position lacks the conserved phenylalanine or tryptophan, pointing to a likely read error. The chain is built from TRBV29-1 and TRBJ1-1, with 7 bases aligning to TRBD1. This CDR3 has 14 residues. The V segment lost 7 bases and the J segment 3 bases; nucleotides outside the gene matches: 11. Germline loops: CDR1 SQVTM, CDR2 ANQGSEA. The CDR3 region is CSARSTGVYTEAFL. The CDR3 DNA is TGCAGCGCAAGGAGCACAGGGGTCTACACTGAAGCTTTCCTT.

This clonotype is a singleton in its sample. This chain's CDR3 is CASSIPPYNEQFF. For the CDR3, the DNA is TGCGCCAGCAGCATTCCCCCCTACAATGAGCAGTTCTTC. This sequence joins TRBV5-1 and TRBJ2-1; D uncertain. V lost 4 bases, J lost 2 bases, and 7 bases lay in between. The CDR3 contains 13 residues. Germline CDR1 is SGHRS and CDR2 is YFSETQ. Full variable domain (rest looked up from reference TRBV5-1 and TRBJ2-1): KAGVTQTPRYLIKTRGQQVTLSCSPISGHRSVSWYQQTPGQGLQFLFEYFSETQRNKGNFPGRFSGRQFSNSRSEMNVSTLELGDSALYLCASSIPPYNEQFFGPGTRLTVL.

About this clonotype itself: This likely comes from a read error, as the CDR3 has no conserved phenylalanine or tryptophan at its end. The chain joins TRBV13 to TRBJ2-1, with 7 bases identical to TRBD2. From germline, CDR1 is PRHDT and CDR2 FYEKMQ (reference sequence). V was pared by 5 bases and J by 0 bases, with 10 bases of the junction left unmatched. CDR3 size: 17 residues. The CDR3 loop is CASSLRGRVSSYNEQFL. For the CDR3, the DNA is TGTGCCAGCAGCCTTAGAGGGAGGGTGAGCTCCTACAATGAGCAGTTCCTC.

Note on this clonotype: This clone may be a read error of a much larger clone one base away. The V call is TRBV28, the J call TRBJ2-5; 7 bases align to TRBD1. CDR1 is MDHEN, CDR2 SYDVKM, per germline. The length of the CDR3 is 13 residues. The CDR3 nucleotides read TGTGTCAGCAGGGGACAGATTCAAGAGACCCAGTACTTC. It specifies CVSRGQIQETQYF.